The T cell receptor (beta chain) under discussion was sequenced for a study of blood T cell repertoires in COVID-19. Study in general: The samples span acute and convalescent COVID-19 from the United States, Italy and Spain. PBMCs, B-cell-depleted T cells, or T cells provided the cDNA or gDNA that made up the material.

The length of the CDR3 is 21 residues. In the original workflow: Reference gene primer amplification gave estimated nucleated cell counts. TCRdb's table, derived via immunoSEQ multiplex PCR, lists solely in-frame clones and lacks some. That table supplies the V and J calls and clone size; D and trimming were determined from the DNA. Here the sample spans some 240,000 clones, approximately 88% being singletons. This chain uses TRBV21-1 with TRBJ2-6; the table assigns TRBD1, which was not confirmed against the DNA. TRBV21-1 is deemed a pseudogene. The specimen sequenced was peripheral blood. This TCR was sampled from a man aged 55 to 69 who had recovered from COVID-19. Here the CDR3 reads CASSKEDRGKTGISGANVLTF. In DNA form, the CDR3 reads TGTGCCAGCAGCAAAGAGGACAGGGGGAAAACGGGAATCTCTGGGGCCAACGTCCTGACTTTC.